This TCR beta chain was recovered during a study of shared clonotypes between healthy human individuals. Overall study findings and caveats: Compared with clonotypes that all four donors shared, non-shared clonotypes had lower generation probabilities. Owing to a small donor count, the genetic and exposure-history diversity represented was limited.

This clone was counted between two and nine times. Its antigen is still unknown. Deep-level running was used for the assay. Each subset's genomic DNA was split evenly across several immunoSEQ plates. Repertoires were generated with immunoSEQ multiplex PCR, while TCRdb's copy carries only in-frame clones and drops some. In the table there are about 1 million clones, 65% to 80% of which are singletons. The CDR3 loop spans 16 amino acids. J gave up 5 bases and V 4 bases, and 10 bases lay outside the gene matches. The germline CDR1 and CDR2 sequences are SGHRS and YFSETQ. The source material was memory CD4+ T cells sorted from blood. Subset noted: CD45RA-negative fraction. V and J are TRBV5-1 and TRBJ1-4; 8 nucleotides match TRBD1. This clonotype was sampled from a young man in good health. The CDR3 loop reads CASSPIGQGLNEKLFF. In nucleotides, the CDR3 is TGCGCCAGCAGCCCAATAGGACAGGGCCTAAATGAAAAACTGTTTTTT.